This TCR beta chain appears in the sequencing data of a study of OX40 agonist ivuxolimab in advanced cancers. Study information: Clinicians treated patients with ivuxolimab, an agonistic anti-OX40 (CD134) antibody. Participants averaged approximately 61 years of age (range 23 to 79) and were approximately 81% male. Study results and caveats: Some patients without response likewise showed low normalized clonal expansion.

The germline gives CDR1 KGHSH, CDR2 LQKENI. This CDR3 is 14 amino acids long. V was trimmed by 1 base and J by 4 bases, leaving 9 bases between them. At cycle 4 day 1, cycle 7 day 1, and baseline, blood was sampled. With regard to this clone: Its matching antigen is unknown.

Profiling relied on immunoSEQ multiplex PCR, and the TCRdb table lists in-frame clones only, not all of them. The sample carries almost 85,000 clones, nearly 90% recorded once. The chain employs TRBV18 and TRBJ2-3; D might be TRBD1 (6 bases). The material was CD4+ or CD8+ T cells sorted from blood, obtained in a trial of the OX40 agonist ivuxolimab. This sequence originates from an adult with an advanced solid tumor such as melanoma, head and neck, liver or kidney cancer. This CDR3 is CASSPRTASDTQYF. Here the CDR3 DNA reads TGTGCCAGCTCACCACGGACAGCCTCAGATACGCAGTATTTT.